Shown below are 27 T cell receptor beta chains from a single sample sequenced in a study of blood T cell repertoires in COVID-19. Profiling relied on immunoSEQ multiplex PCR, and the TCRdb table lists in-frame clones only, not all of them. The sample consists of around 150,000 clones, more than 60% of them appearing once. The sequencing input was peripheral blood. The receptors derive from a man in his fifties or sixties with acute or convalescent COVID-19.

This rearrangement joins TRBV24-1 to TRBJ2-3; D is possibly TRBD1 (6 bases). The germline gives CDR1 KGHDR, CDR2 SFDVKD. The V end was cut by 3 bases, the J end by 2 bases, with 14 bases between. This CDR3 is 16 amino acids long. The CDR3 loop reads CATSDARDTFTDTQYF. In DNA, the CDR3 is TGTGCCACCAGTGATGCCCGGGACACCTTCACAGATACGCAGTATTTT.

This clone came up once. The rearrangement joins TRBV6-5 to TRBJ2-5; TRBD1 is a possible D gene (5 bases). The CDR3 consists of 14 residues. Germline V gene data show CDR1 as MNHEY and CDR2 as SVGAGI. The V end was cut by 8 bases, the J end by 0 bases, with 13 bases between. The CDR3 sequence is CASGITGYQETQYF. CDR3 nucleotides: TGTGCCAGCGGAATTACAGGCTACCAAGAGACCCAGTACTTC.

This clone was seen just once. The chain uses TRBV15 and TRBJ2-3, with TRBD2 identical over 9 bases. The CDR3 consists of 15 residues. Germline CDR1 reads LNHNV; CDR2 reads YYDKDF (reference sequence). Trimming took 2 bases from V and 2 from J; bases not matched to a gene: 2. CDR3 sequence reads: CATSRRLADTDTQYF. Here the CDR3 DNA reads TGTGCCACCAGCAGACGACTAGCGGACACAGATACGCAGTATTTT.

The chain joins TRBV19 to TRBJ2-3, with 8 bases that match TRBD2. From germline, CDR1 is LNHDA and CDR2 SQIVND (reference sequence). The V and J ends lost 4 bases and 2 bases, in that order; junction bases with no gene match: 11. The CDR3 contains 17 residues. The CDR3 DNA reads as TGTGCCAGTAGTACCACTCGAGCGGGGGTGCCCACAGATACGCAGTATTTT. Protein: CASSTTRAGVPTDTQYF. Full variable domain (rest looked up from reference TRBV19 and TRBJ2-3): DGGITQSPKYLFRKEGQNVTLSCEQNLNHDAMYWYRQDPGQGLRLIYYSQIVNDFQKGDIAEGYSVSREKKESFPLTVTSAQKNPTAFYLCASSTTRAGVPTDTQYFGPGTRLTVL.

The chain carries TRBV30 and TRBJ1-5; no clear D gene. The length of the CDR3 is 14 residues. V was shortened by 0 bases and J by 2 bases, with 8 bases between the two germline ends. Germline CDR1 is GTSNPN and CDR2 is SVGIG (reference sequence). In DNA, the CDR3 is TGTGCCTGGAGTGTAAGGAGCGGCAATCAGCCCCAGCATTTT. This sequence encodes CAWSVRSGNQPQHF. Supplemented by reference TRBV30 and TRBJ1-5, the full variable domain reads SQTIHQWPATLVQPVGSPLSLECTVEGTSNPNLYWYRQAAGRGLQLLFYSVGIGQISSEVPQNLSASRPQDRQFILSSKKLLLSDSGFYLCAWSVRSGNQPQHFGDGTRLSIL.

The V and J genes are TRBV5-1 and TRBJ1-1, with D perhaps TRBD1 (6 bases). The V and J ends lost 0 bases and 2 bases respectively, with 14 bases between them. Germline lookup yields CDR1 SGHRS and CDR2 YFSETQ. This CDR3 is built from 16 residues. The CDR3 DNA sequence: TGCGCCAGCAGCTTGGCCAAGTCAGGGGTTAACACTGAAGCTTTCTTT. It yields the protein CASSLAKSGVNTEAFF.

The chain has TRBV2 and TRBJ2-1; the match to TRBD2 covers 7 bases. Germline CDR1 SNHLY, CDR2 FYNNEI. This CDR3 is built from 12 residues. With V trimmed by 5 bases and J by 6 bases, 1 base remained unmatched. For the CDR3, the DNA is TGTGCCAGCAGTTCTAGCGGCAATGAGCAGTTCTTC. This translates into CASSSSGNEQFF.

The chain has TRBV19 and TRBJ1-2; D gene unclear. Germline CDR1 LNHDA, CDR2 SQIVND (reference sequence). The ends were cut back, 0 bases at V and 8 bases at J, with 13 bases in the middle. CDR3 size: 14 residues. The DNA of the CDR3 is TGTGCCAGTAGTATAGATGAACAAACCGGGGGCTACACCTTC. It codes for CASSIDEQTGGYTF.

This clone has only a few counts. This rearrangement joins TRBV19 to TRBJ2-2; a weak D match, TRBD2 (7 bases). This CDR3 is built from 13 residues. Trimming left V 6 bases short and J 6 bases short, with 11 bases between. Germline values: CDR1 LNHDA, CDR2 SQIVND (reference sequence). CDR3 nucleotides: TGTGCCAGTAGCGGGGGGCTCGCCGGGGAGCTGTTTTTT. Its translation: CASSGGLAGELFF.

The chain recombines TRBV14 with TRBJ2-5; the D gene is possibly TRBD2 (5 bases). The germline V gene encodes CDR1 SGHDN and CDR2 FVKESK. Trimming took 5 bases from V and 7 from J, leaving 11 bases between them. CDR3 length: 12 residues. The CDR3 nucleotides read TGTGCCAGCAGCGACTACCGTGGGACCCAGTACTTC. Translated: CASSDYRGTQYF.

This clone was detected only a few times. This sequence joins TRBV6-6 and TRBJ2-2; D is undetermined. Trimming took off 5 bases at V and 5 bases at J, with 12 bases between the two ends. This CDR3 comprises 14 residues. Germline CDR1 is MNHNY and CDR2 is SVGAGI (reference sequence). CDR3: CASSILMITGELFF. The CDR3 DNA sequence: TGTGCCAGCAGTATACTAATGATAACCGGGGAGCTGTTTTTT.

The gene calls are TRBV6-1 and TRBJ2-7; tentatively, D is TRBD2 (6 bases). V was clipped by 1 base and J by 2 bases, with 12 bases between them. The CDR3 length is 15 residues. The germline CDR1 and CDR2 sequences are MNHNS and SASEGT. The CDR3 region has the DNA TGTGCCAGCAGTGAAGGGACTACCGCCCCCTACGAGCAGTACGTC. Encoded protein: CASSEGTTAPYEQYV.

V is TRBV6-1 and J is TRBJ2-7; D might be TRBD2 (5 bases). Germline assignment: CDR1 MNHNS and CDR2 SASEGT. The CDR3 is made up of 14 amino acids. Trimming pared 1 base from V and 6 bases from J, leaving 13 bases between. The CDR3 DNA reads TGTGCCAGCAGTGAAGGTGTAGGGAGCGGCGAGCAGTACGTC. Translating gives CASSEGVGSGEQYV.

CDR3 sequence (DNA): TGTGCCAGCAGCAGAGAGGGGGATGGCTACACCTTC. Translation gives CASSREGDGYTF. The chain is built from TRBV11-2 and TRBJ1-2, with D possibly TRBD1 on 6 matching bases. The CDR3 covers 12 residues. V was trimmed by 5 bases and J by 6 bases, leaving 10 bases between them. Germline values: CDR1 SGHAT, CDR2 FQNNGV. The complete variable domain, with remaining parts taken from reference TRBV11-2 and TRBJ1-2, reads EAGVAQSPRYKIIEKRQSVAFWCNPISGHATLYWYQQILGQGPKLLIQFQNNGVVDDSQLPKDRFSAERLKGVDSTLKIQPAKLEDSAVYLCASSREGDGYTFGSGTRLTVV.

The gene calls are TRBV3-1 (or the pseudogene TRBV3-2) and TRBJ1-6, with D possibly matching TRBD1 (5 bases). Trimming removed 4 bases at V and 10 bases at J, with 14 bases between. This CDR3 region has 14 residues. Germline V gene data show CDR1 as LGHDT and CDR2 as YNNKEL (reference sequence). In nucleotides, the CDR3 is TGTGCCAGCAGCCTGGGGGGTTTGGTGTCACCCCTCCACTTT. Translating gives CASSLGGLVSPLHF.

V is TRBV5-1 and J is TRBJ2-3; 7 bases align to TRBD2. The CDR3 runs 15 residues. V lost 3 bases, J lost 3 bases, and 7 bases stayed unmatched. Germline CDR1 is SGHRS and CDR2 is YFSETQ. CDR3 sequence (DNA): TGCGCCAGCAGCTCGGGCCGGGGGGTTACAGATACGCAGTATTTT. It translates to CASSSGRGVTDTQYF.

This chain uses TRBV9 with TRBJ1-2; 8 positions match TRBD1. This CDR3 comprises 15 residues. CDR1 is SGDLS and CDR2 is YYNGEE in the germline V gene. J lost 8 bases, V lost 4 bases, and 13 bases had no gene match. This CDR3 is CASSPQGQGAGGYTF. In DNA form, the CDR3 reads TGTGCCAGCAGCCCCCAGGGGCAGGGGGCAGGCGGCTACACCTTC.

V is TRBV11-2 and J is TRBJ1-1, with unresolved D. Trimming left V 2 bases short and J 5 bases short, with 9 bases between. The length of the CDR3 is 13 residues. Germline loops: CDR1 SGHAT, CDR2 FQNNGV. The CDR3: CASSLNRITEAFF. The CDR3 DNA sequence: TGTGCCAGCAGCTTAAACAGAATTACTGAAGCTTTCTTT. The full variable domain, its missing parts supplied by reference TRBV11-2 and TRBJ1-1, is EAGVAQSPRYKIIEKRQSVAFWCNPISGHATLYWYQQILGQGPKLLIQFQNNGVVDDSQLPKDRFSAERLKGVDSTLKIQPAKLEDSAVYLCASSLNRITEAFFGQGTRLTVV.

The chain carries TRBV29-1 and TRBJ1-1; D is perhaps TRBD1 (6 bases). V shed 7 bases and J shed 1 base, with 16 bases lying between them. Germline assignment: CDR1 SQVTM and CDR2 ANQGSEA. This CDR3 spans 14 amino acids. The CDR3 bases are TGCAGCGACGACGGGGGGCTGAGGAACACTGAAGCTTTCTTT. Translation gives CSDDGGLRNTEAFF.

This clone appeared a single time. The chain links TRBV18 to TRBJ1-1; TRBD1 matches at 9 bases. The CDR3 covers 15 residues. Germline-derived CDR1 and CDR2 are KGHSH and LQKENI. V shed 6 bases, J shed 0 bases, and the junction held 5 bases outside the gene matches. The CDR3 DNA reads as TGTGCCAGCTCCACAGGGACAGGGATGAACACTGAAGCTTTCTTT. This encodes CASSTGTGMNTEAFF.

This clone has only one observation. V is TRBV5-1 and J is TRBJ1-2, with D perhaps matching TRBD1 (5 bases). Germline-derived CDR1 and CDR2 are SGHRS and YFSETQ. The CDR3 has 15 amino acids. V was trimmed by 2 bases and J by 6 bases, leaving 17 bases between them. DNA for the CDR3: TGCGCCAGCAGCTTCAACGGGGCGGGGTTGGATGGCTACACCTTC. As protein: CASSFNGAGLDGYTF.

This clone has a handful of counts. This chain's CDR3 is CASSPSLGAYNSPLHF. DNA for the CDR3: TGTGCCAGCAGCCCAAGTTTAGGGGCTTATAATTCACCCCTCCACTTT. The V call is TRBV7-2, the J call TRBJ1-6; tentative D call: TRBD1 (5 bases). V lost 5 bases and J lost 4, with 15 bases in between. The CDR3 length is 16 residues. Germline V gives CDR1 SGHTA, CDR2 FQGNSA.

This chain uses TRBV27 with TRBJ2-6; D is possibly TRBD1 (5 bases). V gave up 4 bases and J gave up 0 bases, with 10 bases separating them. Germline V lookup: CDR1 MNHEY, CDR2 SMNVEV (reference sequence). This CDR3 contains 16 residues. CDR3 sequence (DNA): TGTGCCAGCAGTTCGACAGCGCTCTCTGGGGCCAACGTCCTGACTTTC. Amino acids: CASSSTALSGANVLTF. Full variable domain (outside the CDR3, taken from reference TRBV27 and TRBJ2-6): EAQVTQNPRYLITVTGKKLTVTCSQNMNHEYMSWYRQDPGLGLRQIYYSMNVEVTDKGDVPEGYKVSRKEKRNFPLILESPSPNQTSLYFCASSSTALSGANVLTFGAGSRLTVL.

The J gene is TRBJ1-1, the V gene TRBV12-3 or TRBV12-4; tentative D call: TRBD1 (6 bases). Trimming pared 3 bases from V and 3 bases from J, leaving 8 bases between. This CDR3 is 13 amino acids long. CDR3 nucleotides: TGTGCCAGCAGTTTTAAGGGGGACACTGAAGCTTTCTTT. As protein: CASSFKGDTEAFF.

The chain has TRBV7-3 and TRBJ2-3, with D unresolved. Germline loops: CDR1 SGHTA, CDR2 FQGTGA. The length of the CDR3 is 14 residues. Trimming removed 3 bases at V and 0 bases at J, with 7 bases between. CDR3 residues: CASSLTRSTDTQYF. Here the CDR3 DNA reads TGTGCCAGCAGCTTGACTCGTAGCACAGATACGCAGTATTTT. Based on the CDR3 plus reference TRBV7-3 and TRBJ2-3, the full variable domain is GAGVSQTPSNKVTEKGKYVELRCDPISGHTALYWYRQSLGQGPEFLIYFQGTGAADDSGLPNDRFFAVRPEGSVSTLKIQRTERGDSAVYLCASSLTRSTDTQYFGPGTRLTVL.

The chain uses TRBV5-1 and TRBJ1-2; 9 positions agree with TRBD1. The CDR3 contains 15 residues. Germline V gene data show CDR1 as SGHRS and CDR2 as YFSETQ. The V and J ends lost 0 bases and 4 bases, in that order; junction bases with no gene match: 4. The CDR3 spells CASSLAEGQGYGYTF. CDR3 nucleotides: TGCGCCAGCAGCTTGGCCGAGGGACAGGGCTATGGCTACACCTTC.

CDR3 loop: CASSESGFTEAFF. CDR3 in DNA: TGTGCCAGCAGTGAATCGGGGTTCACTGAAGCTTTCTTT. The chain employs TRBV2 and TRBJ1-1; D is unresolved. This CDR3 spans 13 amino acids. Trimming took off 2 bases at V and 4 bases at J, with 8 bases between the two ends. The germline V gene has CDR1 SNHLY and CDR2 FYNNEI.